The clone carrying this T cell receptor (beta chain) was observed at least ten times. No patient had received any treatment before thyroid surgery. Unmatched junction bases numbered 3, after V lost 4 bases and J lost 7 bases. Germline assignment: CDR1 DFQATT and CDR2 SNEGSKA (reference sequence). The CDR3 is 13 residues long. This sample was included in a study of metastatic and nonmetastatic thyroid tumors. TCRdb re-clonotyped the PCR reads through MiXCR. The sample carries roughly 57,000 clones, 20% to 25% recorded once. The receptor's source is a female donor with papillary thyroid cancer or a benign thyroid nodule (not recorded which). Some clones in this sample may be carry-over from other donors' samples. This chain uses TRBV20-1 with TRBJ2-1, with 11 bases matching TRBD2. Material: blood. The CDR3 loop is CSAIAGGWNEQFF. CDR3 nucleotides: TGCAGTGCTATAGCGGGAGGGTGGAATGAGCAGTTCTTC.